A selection of T cell receptor beta chains follows, all from one sample in a study of blood T cell repertoires in COVID-19. Sequencing was performed with immunoSEQ multiplex PCR; in TCRdb, only in-frame clones are kept and a portion is missing. The data hold approximately 470,000 clones, with roughly nine tenths observed a single time. The source material was PBMCs or T cells enriched from blood (not recorded which). Receptors originate from a young woman who had recovered from COVID-19. Each CDR3 is given without its conserved first and last residue. The order of the fields is V gene, D gene, J gene, CDR3 protein. A D gene is named only where the DNA matches it firmly.

v_gene: TRBV10-2
d_gene: TRBD2
j_gene: TRBJ2-5
CDR3aa: ASSGTSQETQY

v_gene: TRBV6-5
d_gene: NA
j_gene: TRBJ2-3
CDR3aa: ASSHLDSASDTQY

v_gene: TRBV19
d_gene: TRBD2
j_gene: TRBJ2-7
CDR3aa: ASRGLAGSYEQY

v_gene: TRBV12-5
d_gene: TRBD1
j_gene: TRBJ1-5
CDR3aa: ASGSTLGTEVNQPQH

v_gene: TRBV4-1
d_gene: NA
j_gene: TRBJ1-4
CDR3aa: ASSQVTVSPEKLF

v_gene: TRBV27
d_gene: TRBD1
j_gene: TRBJ1-2
CDR3aa: ASSPRSGGGYT

v_gene: TRBV12-3/TRBV12-4
d_gene: NA
j_gene: TRBJ1-2
CDR3aa: ASRTFLGYGYT

v_gene: TRBV18
d_gene: NA
j_gene: TRBJ1-2
CDR3aa: ASSDGGGYT

v_gene: TRBV23-1
d_gene: TRBD2
j_gene: TRBJ2-1
CDR3aa: ASSQSLASGGGNEQF

v_gene: TRBV2
d_gene: TRBD1
j_gene: TRBJ1-1
CDR3aa: ASGTGMYTEAF

v_gene: TRBV5-4
d_gene: NA
j_gene: TRBJ1-1
CDR3aa: ASSLLGRDTEAF

v_gene: TRBV25-1
d_gene: NA
j_gene: TRBJ1-2
CDR3aa: ASSNRVDYGYT

v_gene: TRBV28
d_gene: TRBD2
j_gene: TRBJ2-7
CDR3aa: ASSFTSGVSYEQY

v_gene: TRBV3-1/TRBV3-2
d_gene: NA
j_gene: TRBJ1-1
CDR3aa: ASSPTGTTEAF

v_gene: TRBV6-1
d_gene: NA
j_gene: TRBJ1-6
CDR3aa: ASSEQGNSPLH

v_gene: TRBV10-1
d_gene: NA
j_gene: TRBJ2-1
CDR3aa: ASSESGEYNEQF

v_gene: TRBV27
d_gene: TRBD2
j_gene: TRBJ2-2
CDR3aa: ASSLWGGTGELF

v_gene: TRBV6-1
d_gene: NA
j_gene: TRBJ1-2
CDR3aa: ASSVKKEYRVFYGYT

v_gene: TRBV25-1
d_gene: NA
j_gene: TRBJ1-4
CDR3aa: ASSESLGGNEKLF

v_gene: TRBV6-2/TRBV6-3
d_gene: NA
j_gene: TRBJ2-1
CDR3aa: ASSPLGDNEQF

v_gene: TRBV5-1
d_gene: NA
j_gene: TRBJ1-4
CDR3aa: ASSFTGLPTNEKLF

v_gene: TRBV20-1
d_gene: TRBD2
j_gene: TRBJ2-1
CDR3aa: SASQPSGGAFYNEQF

v_gene: TRBV5-1
d_gene: NA
j_gene: TRBJ1-4
CDR3aa: ASSHNRAENEKLF

v_gene: TRBV5-1
d_gene: NA
j_gene: TRBJ1-2
CDR3aa: ASSLTSGDYGYT

v_gene: TRBV20-1
d_gene: NA
j_gene: TRBJ1-4
CDR3aa: SAKGEQKLF

v_gene: TRBV10-3
d_gene: TRBD1
j_gene: TRBJ1-5
CDR3aa: AISDTGGTQPQH

v_gene: TRBV12-3/TRBV12-4
d_gene: NA
j_gene: TRBJ1-4
CDR3aa: ASTDYSTLF

v_gene: TRBV7-2
d_gene: TRBD2
j_gene: TRBJ2-3
CDR3aa: ASSLELRAGHTDTQY

v_gene: TRBV6-1
d_gene: TRBD1
j_gene: TRBJ2-7
CDR3aa: ASSEPTDWTGNEQY

v_gene: TRBV30
d_gene: NA
j_gene: TRBJ2-5
CDR3aa: AWSVIRGWQETQY

v_gene: TRBV6-4
d_gene: NA
j_gene: TRBJ1-1
CDR3aa: ASTTGTGGTEAF

v_gene: TRBV28
d_gene: NA
j_gene: TRBJ1-1
CDR3aa: ASSLLGEQGPF

v_gene: TRBV10-3
d_gene: NA
j_gene: TRBJ1-3
CDR3aa: AISESTTGNTIY

v_gene: TRBV9
d_gene: NA
j_gene: TRBJ2-3
CDR3aa: ASSGPSAGWGDTQY

v_gene: TRBV2
d_gene: TRBD1
j_gene: TRBJ2-1
CDR3aa: ASRRDRGYNEQF

v_gene: TRBV24-1
d_gene: NA
j_gene: TRBJ2-5
CDR3aa: ATSVQGSGTQY

v_gene: TRBV30
d_gene: TRBD1
j_gene: TRBJ1-1
CDR3aa: AWSNLRTGGTEAF

v_gene: TRBV4-1
d_gene: NA
j_gene: TRBJ1-2
CDR3aa: ASSQEAGLLGYT

v_gene: TRBV10-1
d_gene: TRBD1
j_gene: TRBJ2-3
CDR3aa: ASRGDRPSTDTQY

v_gene: TRBV11-2
d_gene: TRBD1
j_gene: TRBJ1-1
CDR3aa: ASRSPGQGPLMNTEAF

v_gene: TRBV5-4
d_gene: NA
j_gene: TRBJ2-5
CDR3aa: ASSDGQGGEETQY

v_gene: TRBV3-1/TRBV3-2
d_gene: NA
j_gene: TRBJ1-4
CDR3aa: ASSQGGTYGEKLF

v_gene: TRBV18
d_gene: TRBD1
j_gene: TRBJ2-6
CDR3aa: ASSRGTDSGANVLT

v_gene: TRBV11-2
d_gene: TRBD1
j_gene: TRBJ1-1
CDR3aa: ASSGLNRGWTEAF

v_gene: TRBV2
d_gene: NA
j_gene: TRBJ2-1
CDR3aa: ASSEMAGLFNEQF

v_gene: TRBV5-8
d_gene: NA
j_gene: TRBJ1-2
CDR3aa: ASSLRWSYGYT

v_gene: TRBV10-3
d_gene: TRBD1
j_gene: TRBJ1-1
CDR3aa: AISESRDRGTEAF

v_gene: TRBV2
d_gene: TRBD2
j_gene: TRBJ2-5
CDR3aa: ASSKRTSLIEETQY

v_gene: TRBV5-1
d_gene: TRBD2
j_gene: TRBJ2-5
CDR3aa: ASSIPPGGVEKTQY

v_gene: TRBV9
d_gene: TRBD2
j_gene: TRBJ2-1
CDR3aa: ASSVVPISGGNEQF

v_gene: TRBV5-5
d_gene: NA
j_gene: TRBJ1-5
CDR3aa: ASSLLGRGGQPQH

v_gene: TRBV7-2
d_gene: TRBD2
j_gene: TRBJ2-7
CDR3aa: ASSLASIREGYEQY

v_gene: TRBV9
d_gene: NA
j_gene: TRBJ1-2
CDR3aa: ASSDRPGLQTHT

v_gene: TRBV27
d_gene: TRBD1
j_gene: TRBJ2-7
CDR3aa: ASTRPGGFYEQY

v_gene: TRBV5-1
d_gene: TRBD2
j_gene: TRBJ2-3
CDR3aa: ASRLTSVTDTQY

v_gene: TRBV6-5
d_gene: NA
j_gene: TRBJ1-1
CDR3aa: ASSRTQGNEAF

v_gene: TRBV9
d_gene: TRBD1
j_gene: TRBJ1-5
CDR3aa: ASSVGGGMGSNQPQH

v_gene: TRBV7-9
d_gene: NA
j_gene: TRBJ2-7
CDR3aa: ASSLSVYEQY

v_gene: TRBV19
d_gene: NA
j_gene: TRBJ2-1
CDR3aa: ASSSQGGEQF

v_gene: TRBV27
d_gene: NA
j_gene: TRBJ1-1
CDR3aa: ASSLGGWTF